Presented here are 25 T cell receptor beta chains from one specimen sequenced in a study of cytomegalovirus exposure and HLA in healthy donors. PCR was performed using 60 Vbeta and 13 Jbeta primers. Clones were read by immunoSEQ multiplex PCR, and TCRdb kept only the in-frame ones, dropping some. The sample carries fewer than 200,000 clones, over 70% recorded once. The source material was PBMCs. The receptor set was obtained from a man younger than 35 in good health and CMV-seropositive.

This chain connects TRBV7-2 to TRBJ1-4, with D unclear. Between the trimmed V and J ends, which lost 5 bases and 1 base, there was a span of 11 bases. The germline CDR1 and CDR2 sequences are SGHTA and FQGNSA. The CDR3 loop spans 15 amino acids. CDR3 nucleotides: TGTGCCAGCAGCCATAACGGGGTAACTAATGAAAAACTGTTTTTT. Its protein is CASSHNGVTNEKLFF.

J is TRBJ1-2 and V is TRBV7-7; 7 bases align to TRBD1. Germline V lookup: CDR1 SSHAT, CDR2 FNYEAQ (reference sequence). The V gene end was trimmed by 0 bases and the J gene end by 6 bases; junction bases not matched to a gene: 7. This CDR3 has 15 amino acids. The CDR3 region is CASSLAQQGEDGYTF. The CDR3 region has the DNA TGTGCCAGCAGCTTAGCGCAGCAGGGGGAGGATGGCTACACCTTC.

The genes are TRBV29-1 and TRBJ2-3; D unresolved. Germline-derived CDR1 and CDR2 are SQVTM and ANQGSEA. Trimming pared 1 base from V and 2 bases from J, leaving 7 bases between. The CDR3 is made up of 13 amino acids. The DNA of the CDR3 is TGCAGCGTTGAAGTGGAGAACACAGATACGCAGTATTTT. Translated: CSVEVENTDTQYF.

The chain recombines TRBV18 with TRBJ2-3; tentatively, D is TRBD1 (6 bases). The V end lost 2 bases, the J end lost 5 bases, and 11 bases lay between the germline ends. The CDR3 runs to 14 residues. CDR1 and CDR2 from the germline V gene are KGHSH and LQKENI. CDR3 in amino acids: CASSPRGSVDTQYF. In DNA, the CDR3 is TGTGCCAGCTCACCAAGGGGGAGCGTAGATACGCAGTATTTT.

This chain connects TRBV29-1 to TRBJ2-7; D is unclear. The CDR3 totals 13 residues. CDR1 and CDR2 (germline): SQVTM, ANQGSEA. Trimming left V 4 bases short and J 3 bases short, with 13 bases between. The CDR3 region has the DNA TGCAGCGTTGTCCCACAGATAGGCTACGAGCAGTACTTC. It is translated as CSVVPQIGYEQYF.

The rearrangement uses TRBV9 and TRBJ1-1; weak D call: TRBD1 (6 bases). The V end lost 4 bases, the J end lost 8 bases, and 21 bases lay between the germline ends. This CDR3 contains 15 residues. CDR1 SGDLS and CDR2 YYNGEE come from the germline V gene. CDR3 protein: CASSPSLGGAREAFF. In nucleotides, the CDR3 is TGTGCCAGCAGCCCCAGTTTAGGGGGGGCGAGGGAAGCTTTCTTT.

This chain links TRBV4-3 with TRBJ1-2, with a weak D call TRBD1 (5 bases). CDR1 and CDR2 from the germline V gene are LGHNA and YSLEER. The CDR3 spans 13 residues. V lost 2 bases and J 4 bases, leaving 8 bases between the germline ends. As DNA, the CDR3 is TGCGCCAGCAGCCAACAGGGAGGCTATGGCTACACCTTC. Protein sequence: CASSQQGGYGYTF.

The V gene is TRBV4-2, the J gene TRBJ2-7; 7 bases are shared with TRBD1. V was clipped by 0 bases and J by 6 bases; unmatched bases: 11. Germline CDR1 LGHNA, CDR2 YNFKEQ. CDR3 length equals 16 residues. CDR3 coding DNA: TGTGCCAGCAGCCAAGACATCGAAGGGGGCTCAACCGAGCAGTACTTC. This codes for CASSQDIEGGSTEQYF.

The count of this clone is one. V and J are TRBV4-1 and TRBJ2-1; 8 bases align to TRBD1. The J segment lost 3 bases and the V segment lost 4 bases, leaving 8 bases of the junction unmatched. The CDR3 contains 16 residues. Germline V gene data show CDR1 as MGHRA and CDR2 as YSYEKL. The CDR3 sequence: CASSPADRALYNEQFF. CDR3 DNA sequence: TGCGCCAGCAGCCCCGCGGACAGGGCGCTCTACAATGAGCAGTTCTTC.

A few counts support this clone. V and J are TRBV5-4 and TRBJ2-2, with D perhaps TRBD2 (5 bases). The ends were cut back, 0 bases at V and 4 bases at J, with 10 bases in the middle. The CDR3 runs to 15 residues. Germline CDR1 is SGHNT and CDR2 is YYREEE (reference sequence). This CDR3 reads CASSLGGLSTGELFF. For the CDR3, the DNA is TGTGCCAGCAGCTTGGGAGGGTTGAGCACCGGGGAGCTGTTTTTT.

The chain links TRBV5-1 to TRBJ2-3; D is perhaps TRBD1 (5 bases). The CDR3 spans 14 residues. V was trimmed by 6 bases and J by 0 bases, leaving 11 bases between them. From germline, CDR1 is SGHRS and CDR2 YFSETQ. This CDR3 reads CASTRTTSTDTQYF. Here the CDR3 DNA reads TGCGCCAGCACTAGGACAACTAGCACAGATACGCAGTATTTT.

The CDR3: CASSQGARYYINEQFF. CDR3 bases: TGCGCCAGCAGCCAAGGGGCCAGGTATTACATCAATGAGCAGTTCTTC. This chain uses TRBV4-3 with TRBJ2-1; D gene uncertain. The V gene lost 1 base and the J gene lost 6 bases, with 16 bases spanning the gap. CDR1 and CDR2 (germline): LGHNA, YSLEER. The CDR3 runs to 16 residues.

As for this clone: The junction departs from the called germline gene at one end, perhaps through a read error. The rearrangement uses TRBV7-9 and TRBJ2-2; D is possibly TRBD2 (6 bases). The CDR3 has 16 residues. Germline V gives CDR1 SEHNR, CDR2 FQNEAQ (reference sequence). The CDR3 region has the DNA TGTTCCAGCAGCTTAGTTGTGGGAGGCAGCACCGGGGAGCTGTTTTTT. Protein: CSSSLVVGGSTGELFF.

The V gene is TRBV11-2, the J gene TRBJ2-1; no reliable D call. Looked up from germline, CDR1 is SGHAT and CDR2 is FQNNGV. The V end lost 0 bases, the J end lost 5 bases, and 5 bases lay between the germline ends. The CDR3 extends over 13 amino acids. The CDR3 DNA is TGTGCCAGCAGCTTAGAGGCCAACAATGAGCAGTTCTTC. The encoded protein is CASSLEANNEQFF.

The sample holds a few counts of this clone. The chain links TRBV4-3 to TRBJ1-1; perhaps TRBD1 as D (6 bases). V gave up 0 bases and J gave up 8 bases, with 13 bases separating them. The CDR3 has 14 amino acids. Germline loops: CDR1 LGHNA, CDR2 YSLEER. In DNA, the CDR3 is TGCGCCAGCAGCCAAGAGCAGGGGTCATTCGAAGCTTTCTTT. Amino acids: CASSQEQGSFEAFF.

The table lists this clone with a count of one. V usage is TRBV18 and J usage is TRBJ2-1, with 7 bases fitting TRBD1. Germline assignment: CDR1 KGHSH and CDR2 LQKENI. V lost 6 bases to trimming and J lost 0 bases; unmatched junction nucleotides: 11. CDR3 length: 17 residues. The CDR3: CASSEGGYPSSYNEQFF. DNA of the CDR3: TGTGCCAGCTCGGAAGGGGGCTACCCTAGCTCCTACAATGAGCAGTTCTTC.

The J gene is TRBJ2-7, the V gene TRBV20-1; weak D call: TRBD2 (5 bases). This CDR3 is 11 amino acids long. The germline V gene encodes CDR1 DFQATT and CDR2 SNEGSKA (reference sequence). Trimming took off 1 base at V and 9 bases at J, with 10 bases between the two ends. As DNA, the CDR3 is TGCAGTGCTAGAGGAACCGAGGGGCAGTACTTC. This codes for CSARGTEGQYF.

V usage is TRBV6-5 and J usage is TRBJ1-1; 8 nucleotides match TRBD1. With V trimmed by 6 bases and J by 4 bases, 1 base remained unmatched. The germline V gene has CDR1 MNHEY and CDR2 SVGAGI. This CDR3 is 12 amino acids long. CDR3 amino acids: CASRTGATEAFF. The CDR3 DNA reads TGTGCCAGCAGGACAGGGGCCACTGAAGCTTTCTTT.

The J gene is TRBJ2-2, the V gene TRBV2, with D tentatively TRBD1 (6 bases). V lost 6 bases, J lost 8 bases, and 13 bases lay in between. This CDR3 has 13 amino acids. CDR1 SNHLY and CDR2 FYNNEI come from the germline V gene. For the CDR3, the DNA is TGTGCCAGCAGCGCTACCGGGACAGGGGAGCTGTTTTTT. As protein: CASSATGTGELFF.

The rearrangement links TRBV15 to TRBJ1-2, with 7 bases aligning to TRBD1. V lost 2 bases to trimming and J lost 6 bases; unmatched junction nucleotides: 12. Germline loops: CDR1 LNHNV, CDR2 YYDKDF (reference sequence). CDR3 length equals 16 residues. The CDR3, as DNA: TGTGCCACCAGCAGACCGACAGGGATAGTCCGTAATGGCTACACCTTC. Translating gives CATSRPTGIVRNGYTF.

The gene calls are TRBV15 and TRBJ1-1; TRBD1 is a possible D gene (6 bases). Germline CDR1 LNHNV, CDR2 YYDKDF (reference sequence). CDR3 length: 14 residues. Trimming cost V 2 bases and J 1 base, with 8 bases left between them. The CDR3 coding sequence is TGTGCCACCAGCAGAAGGGGACAGAACACTGAAGCTTTCTTT. Translating it yields CATSRRGQNTEAFF.

V gene TRBV5-4 combines with J gene TRBJ2-7, with a weak D call TRBD1 (5 bases). Germline V gene data show CDR1 as SGHNT and CDR2 as YYREEE (reference sequence). Between the trimmed V and J ends, which lost 0 bases and 1 base, there was a span of 8 bases. CDR3 length equals 14 residues. In nucleotides, the CDR3 is TGTGCCAGCAGCTTGGGACAGATTTCCTACGAGCAGTACTTC. The encoded protein is CASSLGQISYEQYF.

V and J are TRBV6-6 and TRBJ1-1, with D unclear. In germline, CDR1 is MNHNY, CDR2 SVGAGI (reference sequence). This CDR3 is built from 13 residues. V was pared by 5 bases and J by 3 bases, with 10 bases between. The CDR3 here is CASSQARDTEAFF. CDR3 in DNA: TGTGCCAGCAGTCAAGCCCGGGACACTGAAGCTTTCTTT.

This clone came up once. The J gene is TRBJ2-2, the V gene TRBV5-4, with 7 positions matching TRBD1. Germline assignment: CDR1 SGHNT and CDR2 YYREEE (reference sequence). This CDR3 region has 15 residues. V was pared by 0 bases and J by 5 bases, with 4 bases of the junction left unmatched. CDR3 sequence reads: CASSLGTGRTGELFF. The CDR3 coding sequence is TGTGCCAGCAGCTTGGGGACAGGTCGGACCGGGGAGCTGTTTTTT.

V is TRBV7-2 and J is TRBJ1-1, with D possibly TRBD1 on 5 matching bases. The ends were cut back, 1 base at V and 0 bases at J, with 15 bases in the middle. The CDR3 spans 17 residues. Germline CDR1 reads SGHTA; CDR2 reads FQGNSA. The DNA of the CDR3 is TGTGCCAGCAGCTTAGGGCGGTGGGGGACTATGAACACTGAAGCTTTCTTT. It yields the protein CASSLGRWGTMNTEAFF.